The source of this T cell receptor (beta chain) is a study of MAIT cells during Salmonella Paratyphi A infection (dated by TCRdb to 2016 to 2017). The paper as a whole reports these results and caveats: MAIT TRBV usage was oligoclonal with a preference for TRBV20 and TRBV6, and infection appeared not to change this usage. The availability of volunteer samples limited the sample sizes, but these sizes were considered adequate to detect differences between groups. Compared with healthy controls, diagnosed volunteers had more expansion or contraction among the top five MAIT clonotypes (about 0.5 versus 0.13), a finding that suggests the repertoire is reshaped by infection.

This clonotype is large (0.1 to 1%) in its sample. Its target antigen remains unknown. No quality values exist for individual bases; no much larger clone is one base distant. Library method: 5' RACE. TCRbeta was amplified in two PCR rounds using Phusion High-Fidelity polymerase, and the primers carried sample-specific barcodes. To build the TCRbeta libraries, template-switch cDNA synthesis was carried out using SMARTScribe reverse transcriptase along with a TRBC-specific primer. The barcoded samples were pooled and then prepared using the NEBNext Ultra DNA Library Prep Kit for Illumina. The libraries were sequenced on an Illumina MiSeq using the MiSeq reagent kit v2, 300 cycles. The study's processing was this. Jemultiplexer was used to demultiplex reads by barcode, and MiTCR with default parameters handled the alignment. VDJtools removed non-functional sequences, and clonotypes were defined by amino acid sequence, with clonotype frequencies based on assigned sequence reads. Clonal space homeostasis binned clonotypes by frequency as over-represented (0.05-1), large, medium and small. In TCRdb, the public reads were trimmed at Q25 with fastp and aligned with MiXCR, with productive beta chains retained. Every CDR3 protein is listed once, alongside the most common genes and DNA of its rows. TCRdb, not the original authors, processed these V and J calls. Counted in this sample were about 450 distinct CDR3 sequences; about 44% of them appeared once. Of the sample, around a third is held by the ten largest clones.

The germline V gene encodes CDR1 LGHNA and CDR2 YSLEER. Unmatched junction bases come to 7, with V trimmed by 0 bases and J by 4 bases. The cysteine opens and the phenylalanine closes a CDR3 of 16 amino acids. The CDR3 DNA has 48 bases and is translated from base 1. The sample's time point, from its label and the paper: healthy control first sampling. MAIT cells were defined as Valpha7.2+ CD161+ T cells and were identified and sorted by flow cytometry. Laboratory volunteers or leukocyte cones from the national blood and transplant service were used as healthy adult controls. For RNA extraction, between 5,000 and 10,000 MAIT cells from each sample were sorted straight into RNAqueous-Micro lysis buffer. To control for MAIT repertoire stability, healthy controls who were not challenged were sampled two times, 20 to 25 days apart. Lymphoprep gradient centrifugation was used to isolate peripheral blood mononuclear cells from both the blood samples and the leukocyte cones. Cells were sorted on either a BD FACSAria Fusion or a BD FACSAria III sorter.

The rearranged chain carries TRBV4-3 and TRBJ2-3; TRBD2 fits 7 bases in the junction. The sequenced sample was MAIT cells from PBMCs. This clonotype was sampled from an adult in good health. The DNA is as follows: TGCGCCAGCAGCCAAGAGTACGGGGGAGGGCCAGATACGCAGTATTTT. This sequence encodes CASSQEYGGGPDTQYF.